This is a list of T cell receptor beta chains from one sample in a study of shared clonotypes between healthy human individuals. Produced via immunoSEQ multiplex PCR; TCRdb's table is partial and in-frame only. The repertoire holds approximately 350,000 clones, with under 80% as singletons. The specimen was memory CD4+ T cells sorted from blood. The source of these receptors is a man aged 25 to 40 in good health. The CDR3 runs from the conserved cysteine through the conserved F or W. D genes are given only for firm matches. Rows give clone size only sometimes, using once, few, many, or a class for an expanded clone.

j_call v_call d_call clone_size cdr3_nt cdr3_aa
TRBJ2-2 TRBV5-6 . once TGTGCCAGCAGCTTTTTTCGGGTCACCGGGGAGCTGTTTTTT CASSFFRVTGELFF
TRBJ1-1 TRBV5-1 . . TGCGCCAGCAGCTCCCTCGGACAGAACACTGAAGCTTTCTTT CASSSLGQNTEAFF
TRBJ1-5 TRBV2 . . TGTGCCAGCAGGGGTAGCAATCAGCCCCAGCATTTT CASRGSNQPQHF
TRBJ2-1 TRBV27 . . TGTGCCAGCAGCCAAAGATTCCGAACCTTAAATGAGCAGTTCTTC CASSQRFRTLNEQFF
TRBJ2-1 TRBV7-2 TRBD2 . TGTGCCAGCAGCCTCCTCCCGGGACTAGCGGGAGGGAGGGTGAATGAGCAGTTCTTC CASSLLPGLAGGRVNEQFF
TRBJ2-2 TRBV10-3 TRBD2 . TGTGCCATCAGTGATTTTACTAGCGGGAGAAGGACCGGGGAGCTGTTTTTT CAISDFTSGRRTGELFF
TRBJ2-7 TRBV7-7 . . TGTGCTAGCAGCCAGAGTTGGGGGCCGGCCTACGAGCAGTACTTC CASSQSWGPAYEQYF
TRBJ2-7 TRBV5-1 . . TGCGCCAGCAGCTTGACACCCCTCTACGAGCAGTACTTC CASSLTPLYEQYF
TRBJ2-1 TRBV5-5 . . TGTGCCAGCAGCTTCCTAGCAAGTGAGCAGTTCTTC CASSFLASEQFF
TRBJ2-2 TRBV5-6 . . TGTGCCAGCAGCATTAGGGTAAACACCGGGGAGCTGTTTTTT CASSIRVNTGELFF
TRBJ2-3 TRBV4-1 TRBD2 . TGCGCCAGCAGCCACAAGCGGGGGCCCAGCACAGATACGCAGTATTTT CASSHKRGPSTDTQYF
TRBJ1-2 TRBV2 . . TGTGCCAGCACGGCGGGACGGGATTATGGCTACACCTTC CASTAGRDYGYTF
TRBJ2-4 TRBV4-3 TRBD2 . TGCGCCAGCAGCCAAGATGGGCCCCTAGCGGGAGGGCTTGGAGCCAAAAACATTCAGTACTTC CASSQDGPLAGGLGAKNIQYF
TRBJ1-2 TRBV5-4 . . TGTGCCAGCAGCTTGGGCAGGGCTCGGGGGTATGGCTACACCTTC CASSLGRARGYGYTF
TRBJ2-2 TRBV5-1 . . TGCGCCAGCAGCTTCAACCGGGCCAGCCCCGGGGAGCTGTTTTTT CASSFNRASPGELFF
TRBJ1-2 TRBV5-6 TRBD1 few TGTGCCAGCAGTTCGCAGGGGGTTACGTATGGCTACACCTTC CASSSQGVTYGYTF
TRBJ2-5 TRBV18 . . TGTGCCAGCTCACCAGGCCAGGGTGAGACCCAGTACTTC CASSPGQGETQYF
TRBJ2-7 TRBV9 . . TGTGCCAGCAGCGCTAACCAGAAATACGAGCAGTACTTC CASSANQKYEQYF
TRBJ2-2 TRBV4-3 . . TGCGCCAGCAGCCAAGTAATAACGACCGGGGAGCTGTTTTTT CASSQVITTGELFF
TRBJ2-4 TRBV30 . . TGTGCCTGGGCGACAGGTGGGAACAAAAACATTCAGTACTTC CAWATGGNKNIQYF
TRBJ1-4 TRBV7-3 TRBD1 . TGTGCCAGCAGCCCGACAGGGCGAGTGGGTGAAAAACTGTTTTTT CASSPTGRVGEKLFF
TRBJ2-1 TRBV20-1 . . TGCAGTGCTAGAGATAGGGAGAAGCAGTTCTTC CSARDREKQFF
TRBJ1-4 TRBV6-1 . . TGTGCCAGCGGTGATAGGGGATTGAAAAAACTGTTTTTT CASGDRGLKKLFF
TRBJ2-1 TRBV6-1 TRBD2 . TGTGCCAGCAGTGAAGCGCGGACTAGCGGATACAATGAGCAGTTCTTC CASSEARTSGYNEQFF
TRBJ2-3 TRBV7-9 TRBD2 . TGTGCCAGCAGCTTAGCTAGCGGGAGGAGGGCAGATACGCAGTATTTT CASSLASGRRADTQYF
TRBJ2-1 TRBV10-3 TRBD2 . TGTGCCACCAACCCTCTAGCGGGACCTTACAATGAGCAGTTCTTC CATNPLAGPYNEQFF